A single sample is the source of the 3 T cell receptor beta chains below, sequenced in a study of blood T cell repertoires in COVID-19. Here immunoSEQ multiplex PCR was the method, and the copy in TCRdb shows in-frame clones only, minus some. Here the sample spans 130,000 to 150,000 clones, 70% to 90% being singletons. Sequenced input: peripheral blood. Receptor source: a woman between 40 and 50 years old with active or convalescent COVID-19.

The chain links TRBV3-1 (or the pseudogene TRBV3-2) to TRBJ1-5; 9 nucleotides match TRBD1. The germline CDR1 and CDR2 sequences are LGHDT and YNNKEL (reference sequence). This CDR3 is built from 14 residues. Trimming at V came to 4 bases and at J to 7 bases, leaving 5 bases not matched to a gene. The CDR3 DNA follows: TGTGCCAGCAGCCGGGGGGACAGGGTGCAGCCCCAGCATTTT. This sequence encodes CASSRGDRVQPQHF.

The chain couples TRBV9 to TRBJ1-1; 8 bases fit TRBD1. Trimming at V came to 4 bases and at J to 1 base, leaving 6 bases not matched to a gene. The CDR3 spans 15 residues. Germline V gene sequence: CDR1 SGDLS, CDR2 YYNGEE. The CDR3 protein is CASSPRTGSNTEAFF. CDR3 DNA: TGTGCCAGCAGCCCGAGGACAGGGTCGAACACTGAAGCTTTCTTT.

The chain carries TRBV18 and TRBJ2-7; weak D call: TRBD1 (5 bases). The V end lost 6 bases, the J end lost 5 bases, and 17 bases lay between the germline ends. Germline V CDR1 and CDR2: KGHSH, LQKENI. This CDR3 contains 14 residues. CDR3 in amino acids: CASSGPIEPDEQYF. CDR3 nucleotides: TGTGCCAGCTCGGGGCCAATTGAGCCTGACGAGCAGTACTTC.